Given below is one T cell receptor beta chain in context. As yet, its antigen is unknown. The data were taken from a study of T cell responses to AZD1222 COVID-19 vaccine. Study overall: Pooling of second doses given at about 4 or about 12 weeks was done. Study-level findings and limits: Repertoires in all cases were sampled only once the peak T cell response had passed. Donors, mostly white British, included more females; clonal diversity was possibly underestimated. AZD1222 recipients seropositive at baseline numbered only five to seven.

The CDR3 loop spans 16 amino acids. The germline V and J ends were trimmed by 4 bases and 4 bases, with 19 bases remaining between them. CDR1 and CDR2 (germline): MDHEN, SYDVKM. Clones were read by immunoSEQ multiplex PCR, and TCRdb kept only the in-frame ones, dropping some. The sample carries 75,000 to 85,000 clones, roughly nine tenths recorded once. Sample: peripheral blood, taken on day 0 of AZD1222 vaccination. V usage is TRBV28 and J usage is TRBJ1-2; the D gene is possibly TRBD1 (5 bases). The receptor's source is an adult in good health. CDR3 in DNA: TGTGCCAGCAGTTCTCTGTTCGGTTTAGGGGTCTATGGCTACACCTTC. It encodes CASSSLFGLGVYGYTF.